Reported below is one TCR beta chain. What it binds is not known. Clones were read by immunoSEQ multiplex PCR, and TCRdb kept only the in-frame ones, dropping some. Among 150,000 to 190,000 clones listed, 85% to 90% were seen once. The sample comes from a study of T cell responses to AZD1222 COVID-19 vaccine. The CDR3 is 15 residues long. Looked up from germline, CDR1 is LNHNV and CDR2 is YYDKDF (reference sequence). J lost 5 bases, V lost 6 bases, and 11 bases had no gene match. Study conclusions and caveats: Sampling captured repertoires only after the peak T cell response.

The sequence came from an adult who received the AZD1222 COVID-19 vaccine. The specimen comprised peripheral blood, sampled 28 days after the second AZD1222 dose. The chain combines TRBV15 with TRBJ2-5; 8 nucleotides match TRBD1. The CDR3 DNA reads as TGTGCCACCAGTCCTACTCTCAGGGGGCGGGAGACCCAGTACTTC. The encoded protein is CATSPTLRGRETQYF.